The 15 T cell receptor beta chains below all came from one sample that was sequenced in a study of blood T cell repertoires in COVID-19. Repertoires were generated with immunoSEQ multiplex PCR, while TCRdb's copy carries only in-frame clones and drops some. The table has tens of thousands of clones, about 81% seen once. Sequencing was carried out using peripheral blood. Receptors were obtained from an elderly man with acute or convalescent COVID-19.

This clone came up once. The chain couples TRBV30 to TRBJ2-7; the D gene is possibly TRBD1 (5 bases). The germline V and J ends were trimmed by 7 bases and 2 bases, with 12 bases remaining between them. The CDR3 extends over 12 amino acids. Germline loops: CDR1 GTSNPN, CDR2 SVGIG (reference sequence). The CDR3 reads CAFNRNPYEQYF. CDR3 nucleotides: TGTGCCTTCAACAGGAACCCCTACGAGCAGTACTTC.

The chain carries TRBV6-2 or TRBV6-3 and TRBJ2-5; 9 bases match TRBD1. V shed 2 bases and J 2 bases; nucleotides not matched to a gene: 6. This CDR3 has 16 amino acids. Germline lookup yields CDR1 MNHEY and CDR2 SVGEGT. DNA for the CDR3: TGTGCCAGCAGTTACGCCTTGGGACAGGGACAAGAGACCCAGTACTTC. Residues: CASSYALGQGQETQYF.

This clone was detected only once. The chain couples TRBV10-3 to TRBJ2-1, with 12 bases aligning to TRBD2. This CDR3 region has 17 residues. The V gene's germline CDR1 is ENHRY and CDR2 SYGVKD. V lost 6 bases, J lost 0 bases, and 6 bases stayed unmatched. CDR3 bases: TGTGCCATCAGGGGCGCTAGCGGGAGGGTCTCCTACAATGAGCAGTTCTTC. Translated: CAIRGASGRVSYNEQFF.

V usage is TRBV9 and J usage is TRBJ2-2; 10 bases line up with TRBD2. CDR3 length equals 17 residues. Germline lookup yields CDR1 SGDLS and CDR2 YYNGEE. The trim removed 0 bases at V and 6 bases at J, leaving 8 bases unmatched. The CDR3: CASSVGSGGSFSGELFF. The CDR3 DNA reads TGTGCCAGCAGCGTAGGTAGCGGGGGGTCCTTTTCCGGGGAGCTGTTTTTT.

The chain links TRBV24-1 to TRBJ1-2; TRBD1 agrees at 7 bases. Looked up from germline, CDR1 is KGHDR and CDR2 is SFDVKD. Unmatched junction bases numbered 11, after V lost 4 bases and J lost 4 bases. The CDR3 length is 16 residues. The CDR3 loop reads CATSEEGGVHPYGYTF. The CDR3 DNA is TGTGCCACCAGTGAAGAAGGGGGCGTCCATCCCTATGGCTACACCTTC.

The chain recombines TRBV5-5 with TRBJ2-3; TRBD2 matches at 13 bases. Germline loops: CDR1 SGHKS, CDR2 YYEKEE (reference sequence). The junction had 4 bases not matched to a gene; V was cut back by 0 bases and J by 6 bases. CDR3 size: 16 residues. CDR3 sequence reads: CASSLGTSGRTDTQYF. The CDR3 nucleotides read TGTGCCAGCAGCTTGGGGACTAGCGGGAGAACCGATACGCAGTATTTT. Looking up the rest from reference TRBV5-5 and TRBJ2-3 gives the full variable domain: DAGVTQSPTHLIKTRGQQVTLRCSPISGHKSVSWYQQVLGQGPQFIFQYYEKEERGRGNFPDRFSARQFPNYSSELNVNALLLGDSALYLCASSLGTSGRTDTQYFGPGTRLTVL.

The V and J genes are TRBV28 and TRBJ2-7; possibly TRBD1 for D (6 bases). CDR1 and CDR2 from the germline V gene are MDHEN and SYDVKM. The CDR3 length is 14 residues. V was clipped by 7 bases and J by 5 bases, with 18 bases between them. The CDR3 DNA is TGTGCCAGCACCGGCGGCCAGGGGTGGAACGAGCAGTACTTC. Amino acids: CASTGGQGWNEQYF.

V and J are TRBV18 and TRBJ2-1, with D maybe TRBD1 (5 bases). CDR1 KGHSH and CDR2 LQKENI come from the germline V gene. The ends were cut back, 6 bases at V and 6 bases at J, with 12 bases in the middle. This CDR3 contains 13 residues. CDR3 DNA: TGTGCCAGCTCGCCGGCAGGGATCAATGAGCAGTTCTTC. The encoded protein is CASSPAGINEQFF.

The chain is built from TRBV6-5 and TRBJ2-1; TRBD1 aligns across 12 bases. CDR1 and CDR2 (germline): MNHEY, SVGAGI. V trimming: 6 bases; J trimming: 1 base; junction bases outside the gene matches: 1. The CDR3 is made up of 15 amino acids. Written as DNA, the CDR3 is TGTGCCAGCAGGGGACAGGGGGCGTCCTACAATGAGCAGTTCTTC. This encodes CASRGQGASYNEQFF.

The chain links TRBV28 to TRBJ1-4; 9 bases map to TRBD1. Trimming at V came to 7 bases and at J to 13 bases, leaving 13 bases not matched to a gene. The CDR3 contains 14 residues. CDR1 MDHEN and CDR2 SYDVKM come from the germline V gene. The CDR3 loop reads CASTGAPGQGGLFF. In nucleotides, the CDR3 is TGTGCCAGCACCGGGGCTCCGGGACAGGGCGGACTGTTTTTT. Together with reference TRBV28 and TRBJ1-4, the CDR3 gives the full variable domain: DVKVTQSSRYLVKRTGEKVFLECVQDMDHENMFWYRQDPGLGLRLIYFSYDVKMKEKGDIPEGYSVSREKKERFSLILESASTNQTSMYLCASTGAPGQGGLFFGSGTQLSVL.

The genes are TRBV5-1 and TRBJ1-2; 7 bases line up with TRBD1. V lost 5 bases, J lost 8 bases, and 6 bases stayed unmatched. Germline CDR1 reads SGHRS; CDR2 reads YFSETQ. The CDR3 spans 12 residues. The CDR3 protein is CASRVDRLGYTF. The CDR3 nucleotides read TGCGCCAGCAGGGTGGACAGGCTGGGCTACACCTTC.

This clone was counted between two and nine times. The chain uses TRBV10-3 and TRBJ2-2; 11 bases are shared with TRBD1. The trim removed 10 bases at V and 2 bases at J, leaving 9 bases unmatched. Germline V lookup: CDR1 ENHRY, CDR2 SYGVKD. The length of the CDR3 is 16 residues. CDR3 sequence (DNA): TGTGCCAGCGGGACAGGGGGTTTTGGAAACACCGGGGAGCTGTTTTTT. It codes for CASGTGGFGNTGELFF.

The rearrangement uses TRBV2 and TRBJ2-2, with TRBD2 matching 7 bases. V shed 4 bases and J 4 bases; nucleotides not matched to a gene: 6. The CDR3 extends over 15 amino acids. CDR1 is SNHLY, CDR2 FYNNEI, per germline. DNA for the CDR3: TGTGCCAGCAGTGGGGGGAGGGCCGGCACCGGGGAGCTGTTTTTT. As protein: CASSGGRAGTGELFF.

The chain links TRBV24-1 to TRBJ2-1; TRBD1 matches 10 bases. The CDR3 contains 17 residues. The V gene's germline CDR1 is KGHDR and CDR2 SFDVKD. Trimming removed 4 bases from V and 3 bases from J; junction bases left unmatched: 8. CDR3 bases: TGTGCCACCAGTGACCAAGGACAGGGGGGGGACTACAATGAGCAGTTCTTC. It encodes CATSDQGQGGDYNEQFF.

CDR3 coding DNA: TGTGCCAGCAGTTTGAGGACTCCGGAGACCCAGTACTTC. This sequence encodes CASSLRTPETQYF. This chain joins TRBV28 and TRBJ2-5; a possible D gene is TRBD2 (5 bases). The CDR3 covers 13 residues. The ends were cut back, 3 bases at V and 5 bases at J, with 10 bases in the middle. CDR1 MDHEN and CDR2 SYDVKM come from the germline V gene.